This passage covers 13 T cell receptor beta chains from one sample sequenced in a study of neurological immune-mediated disorders. TCRdb used MiXCR to reprocess the 5' RACE reads, holding one entry per CDR3 protein. Among roughly 100,000 distinct CDR3 sequences, roughly 3.5% were seen once, and the ten largest hold 2.9%. The sequencing sample was made of PBMCs. The origin of the receptors is a woman between 45 and 60 years old with multiple sclerosis.

This clonotype came up many times. V gene TRBV20-1 combines with J gene TRBJ1-3; no reliable D call. The CDR3 consists of 10 residues. Germline-derived CDR1 and CDR2 are DFQATT and SNEGSKA (reference sequence). V shed 4 bases and J shed 7 bases, with 5 bases lying between them. CDR3 sequence: CSAIGNTIYF. The CDR3 nucleotides are TGCAGTGCTATTGGGAACACCATATATTTT.

At least ten counts were recorded for this clonotype. CDR3 nucleotides: TGCAGTGCTAGATCAGACAGGGAGAGCACTGAAGCTTTCTTT. Translating it yields CSARSDRESTEAFF. The chain joins TRBV20-1 to TRBJ1-1; 7 bases align to TRBD1. The V segment lost 2 bases and the J segment 4 bases; nucleotides outside the gene matches: 7. Germline CDR1 and CDR2: DFQATT and SNEGSKA (reference sequence). The CDR3 is 14 amino acids.

The sample holds many counts of this clonotype. This chain connects TRBV12-3 or TRBV12-4 to TRBJ2-2; D call uncertain. The CDR3 contains 15 residues. V lost 6 bases, J lost 2 bases, and 13 bases lay in between. CDR3 DNA sequence: TGTGCCAGCAGCCCGTTCAAGGGTAACACCGGGGAGCTGTTTTTT. Protein product: CASSPFKGNTGELFF.

This clonotype was counted many times. The CDR3 region is CSAGVWTSGGYEQYF. CDR3 nucleotides: TGCAGTGCTGGCGTATGGACTAGCGGGGGTTACGAGCAGTACTTC. The rearrangement links TRBV20-1 to TRBJ2-7; 13 bases line up with TRBD2. V gave up 5 bases and J gave up 4 bases; unmatched junction bases: 8. CDR1 is DFQATT, CDR2 SNEGSKA, per germline (reference sequence). The CDR3 sequence is 15 residues long.

With regard to this clonotype: A much larger clone differs by one base, so this may be a read error. The V call is TRBV29-1, the J call TRBJ2-5; 14 nucleotides match TRBD2. The CDR3 is 16 residues long. Trimming at V came to 6 bases and at J to 0 bases, leaving 6 bases not matched to a gene. Germline lookup yields CDR1 SQVTM and CDR2 ANQGSEA. CDR3 in amino acids: CSVRGTSGGYQETQYF. CDR3 coding DNA: TGCAGCGTCCGAGGGACTAGCGGGGGATACCAAGAGACCCAGTACTTC. The full variable domain, completed using reference TRBV29-1 and TRBJ2-5, is SAVISQKPSRDICQRGTSLTIQCQVDSQVTMMFWYRQQPGQSLTLIATANQGSEATYESGFVIDKFPISRPNLTFSTLTVSNMSPEDSSIYLCSVRGTSGGYQETQYFGPGTRLLVL.

This clonotype showed up many times. The genes are TRBV27 and TRBJ2-5, with 7 bases matching TRBD1. The CDR3 is 16 residues long. Germline values: CDR1 MNHEY, CDR2 SMNVEV (reference sequence). Trimming cost V 9 bases and J 5 bases; bases outside gene matches: 18. CDR3 amino acids: CARVISLKGAEETQYF. The CDR3, as DNA: TGTGCCAGAGTAATATCCTTAAAGGGGGCTGAGGAGACCCAGTACTTC.

In its sample, this clonotype was seen many times. The chain uses TRBV9 and TRBJ2-1; 14 nucleotides align to TRBD2. V was clipped by 4 bases and J by 15 bases; unmatched bases: 9. This CDR3 has 14 residues. Germline V gives CDR1 SGDLS, CDR2 YYNGEE. The CDR3 DNA follows: TGTGCCAGCAGCACCCGGACTAGCGGGGGGCCGTGGTTCTTC. It codes for CASSTRTSGGPWFF.

This clonotype was seen at least ten times. The chain links TRBV4-3 to TRBJ2-1; 9 positions match TRBD1. CDR1 LGHNA and CDR2 YSLEER come from the germline V gene. V trimming: 4 bases; J trimming: 4 bases; junction bases outside the gene matches: 8. CDR3 length: 16 residues. The CDR3 coding sequence is TGCGCCAGCAGCCTTCTAGACAGGGGGGGTTACAATGAGCAGTTCTTC. As protein: CASSLLDRGGYNEQFF.

This clonotype was detected many times. The rearrangement uses TRBV6-5 and TRBJ1-1; D is possibly TRBD1 (5 bases). Trimming removed 2 bases at V and 0 bases at J, with 7 bases between. The CDR3 has 14 amino acids. The germline CDR1 and CDR2 sequences are MNHEY and SVGAGI. The DNA for the CDR3 is TGTGCCAGCAGTTACCGGGGCTTGAACACTGAAGCTTTCTTT. It encodes CASSYRGLNTEAFF.

This clonotype was counted ten times or more. This chain connects TRBV14 to TRBJ2-3; D remains unclear. The CDR3 runs to 15 residues. Germline CDR1 is SGHDN and CDR2 is FVKESK. V was pared by 0 bases and J by 2 bases, with 9 bases between. CDR3 sequence reads: CASSQEWLSTDTQYF. The CDR3 bases are TGTGCCAGCAGCCAAGAATGGCTTTCCACAGATACGCAGTATTTT.

This clonotype was counted ten times or more. V usage is TRBV5-1 and J usage is TRBJ2-3; the D is unclear. V lost 2 bases and J lost 2, with 3 bases in between. The CDR3 covers 12 residues. Germline V lookup: CDR1 SGHRS, CDR2 YFSETQ. The CDR3 DNA sequence: TGCGCCAGCAGCTTCCTCACAGATACGCAGTATTTT. Protein: CASSFLTDTQYF.

Many counts were recorded for this clonotype. The rearrangement joins TRBV7-2 to TRBJ2-7; 12 nucleotides align to TRBD2. V shed 5 bases and J 6 bases; nucleotides not matched to a gene: 8. Germline V lookup: CDR1 SGHTA, CDR2 FQGNSA. This CDR3 comprises 15 residues. CDR3 region: CASSPRTSGVREQYF. CDR3 DNA sequence: TGTGCCAGCAGCCCCCGGACTAGCGGGGTGCGCGAGCAGTACTTC.

This clonotype has at least ten counts. V usage is TRBV5-4 and J usage is TRBJ1-2; 10 nucleotides match TRBD1. Trimming at V came to 1 base and at J to 8 bases, leaving 14 bases not matched to a gene. The CDR3 has 17 residues. Looked up from germline, CDR1 is SGHNT and CDR2 is YYREEE (reference sequence). Written as DNA, the CDR3 is TGTGCCAGCAGCTTGCCCCGGGACAGGGGACGTCTACTGGGCTACACCTTC. This encodes CASSLPRDRGRLLGYTF. The variable domain in full, completed from reference TRBV5-4 and TRBJ1-2, reads ETGVTQSPTHLIKTRGQQVTLRCSSQSGHNTVSWYQQALGQGPQFIFQYYREEENGRGNFPPRFSGLQFPNYSSELNVNALELDDSALYLCASSLPRDRGRLLGYTFGSGTRLTVV.